This TCR beta chain was sequenced during a study of regulatory T cells in long-lasting Graves disease. Findings of the study overall: Newly diagnosed patients shared 1,000 or so public clonotypes; persistent patients shared about 2,500.

Library construction for TCR beta used iRepertoire HTBI primers and Arm-PCR of CDR3 regions. One entry per CDR3 protein, called by TCRdb with MiXCR from the multiplex PCR reads. The table includes 600,000 to 800,000 distinct CDR3 sequences, about 30% detected once. Regarding this clonotype: The antigen is undetermined.

Sample time point: persistent/refractory GD, antithyroid drugs over 5 years with positive TRAb. PBMCs provided the RNA from which the TCR library was made. The CDR3 consists of 14 residues. The ends were cut back, 6 bases at V and 2 bases at J, with 14 bases in the middle. CDR1 and CDR2 from the germline V gene are MNHEY and SVGEGT. This receptor was identified in a female donor with Graves disease. V and J are TRBV6-2 or TRBV6-3 and TRBJ2-7; tentatively, D is TRBD2 (6 bases). Here the sequenced sample was peripheral blood mononuclear cells (PBMCs), taken when the disease was refractory, from a patient treated with antithyroid drugs. CDR3 protein: CASSPTGSTYEQYF. In DNA, the CDR3 is TGTGCCAGCAGCCCCACCGGGAGCACCTACGAGCAGTACTTC.